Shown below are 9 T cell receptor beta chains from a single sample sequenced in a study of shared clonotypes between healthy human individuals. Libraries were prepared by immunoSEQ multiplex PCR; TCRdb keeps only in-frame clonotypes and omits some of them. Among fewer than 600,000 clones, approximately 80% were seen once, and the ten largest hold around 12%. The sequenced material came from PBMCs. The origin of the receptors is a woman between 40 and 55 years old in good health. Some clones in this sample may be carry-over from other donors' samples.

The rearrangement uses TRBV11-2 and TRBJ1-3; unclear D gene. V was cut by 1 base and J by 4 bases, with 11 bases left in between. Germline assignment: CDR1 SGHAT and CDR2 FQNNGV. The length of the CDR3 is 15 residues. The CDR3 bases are TGTGCCAGCAGCTTAGCCGGGGATCTCGGAAACACCATATATTTT. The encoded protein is CASSLAGDLGNTIYF. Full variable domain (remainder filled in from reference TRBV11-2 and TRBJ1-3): EAGVAQSPRYKIIEKRQSVAFWCNPISGHATLYWYQQILGQGPKLLIQFQNNGVVDDSQLPKDRFSAERLKGVDSTLKIQPAKLEDSAVYLCASSLAGDLGNTIYFGEGSWLTVV.

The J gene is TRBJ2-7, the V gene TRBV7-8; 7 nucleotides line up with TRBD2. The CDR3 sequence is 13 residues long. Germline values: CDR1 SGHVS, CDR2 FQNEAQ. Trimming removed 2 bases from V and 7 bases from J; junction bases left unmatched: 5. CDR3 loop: CASSLNSGQEQYF. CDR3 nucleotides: TGTGCCAGCAGCTTAAATAGCGGGCAGGAGCAGTACTTC.

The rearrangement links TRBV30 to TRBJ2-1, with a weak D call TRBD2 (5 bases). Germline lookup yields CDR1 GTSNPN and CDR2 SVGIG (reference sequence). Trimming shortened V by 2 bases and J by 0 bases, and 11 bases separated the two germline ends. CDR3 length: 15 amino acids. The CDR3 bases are TGTGCCTGGAGTCGAGGCGCGGGCTCCTACAATGAGCAGTTCTTC. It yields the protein CAWSRGAGSYNEQFF.

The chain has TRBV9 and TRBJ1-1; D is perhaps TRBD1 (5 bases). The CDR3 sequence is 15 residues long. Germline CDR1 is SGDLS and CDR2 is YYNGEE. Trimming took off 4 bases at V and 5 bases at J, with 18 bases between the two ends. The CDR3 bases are TGTGCCAGCAGCTTAGACGAGGGGCGGTATACTGAAGCTTTCTTT. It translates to CASSLDEGRYTEAFF.

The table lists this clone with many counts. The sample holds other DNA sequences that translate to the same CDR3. CDR3 protein: CASRPGVLNSPLHF. DNA for the CDR3: TGTGCCAGCCGTCCGGGGGTCTTGAATTCACCCCTCCACTTT. V gene TRBV28 combines with J gene TRBJ1-6; maybe TRBD1 (5 bases). Germline assignment: CDR1 MDHEN and CDR2 SYDVKM. The CDR3 loop spans 14 amino acids. Trimming removed 8 bases at V and 7 bases at J, with 15 bases between.

The CDR3 bases are TGCGCCAGCAGCGAGGACAGGGACACTGAAGCTTTCTTT. As protein: CASSEDRDTEAFF. The genes are TRBV5-1 and TRBJ1-1, with 8 nucleotides matching TRBD1. The J segment lost 3 bases and the V segment lost 4 bases, leaving 2 bases of the junction unmatched. Germline values: CDR1 SGHRS, CDR2 YFSETQ. The CDR3 has 13 residues.

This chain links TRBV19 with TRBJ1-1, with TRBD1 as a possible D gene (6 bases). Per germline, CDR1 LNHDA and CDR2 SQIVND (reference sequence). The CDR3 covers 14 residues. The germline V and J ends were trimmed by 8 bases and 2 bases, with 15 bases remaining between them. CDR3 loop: CASGTPGINTEAFF. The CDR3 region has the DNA TGTGCCAGTGGGACACCGGGGATCAACACTGAAGCTTTCTTT.

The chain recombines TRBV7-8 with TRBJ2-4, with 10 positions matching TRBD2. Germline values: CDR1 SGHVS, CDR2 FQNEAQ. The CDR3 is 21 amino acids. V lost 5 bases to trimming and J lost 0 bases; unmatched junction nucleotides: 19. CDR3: CASSLRTSGGLGPLAKNIQYF. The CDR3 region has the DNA TGTGCCAGCAGCCTCCGGACTAGCGGAGGGCTAGGCCCCCTAGCCAAAAACATTCAGTACTTC.

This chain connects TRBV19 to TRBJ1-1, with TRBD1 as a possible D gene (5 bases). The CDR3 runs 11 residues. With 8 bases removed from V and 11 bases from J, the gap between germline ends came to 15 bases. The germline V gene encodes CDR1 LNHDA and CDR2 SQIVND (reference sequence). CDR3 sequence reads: CASSQGAFAFF. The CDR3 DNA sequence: TGTGCCAGTTCCCAGGGCGCTTTTGCTTTCTTT.